The 21 T cell receptor beta chains reported below all come from one sample, sequenced in a study of response to subunit inactivated influenza vaccine. TCRdb independently ran MiXCR on the RT-PCR reads; one entry per CDR3 protein. The sample yields roughly 760,000 distinct CDR3 sequences, around 20% seen once. The sequencing here drew on PBMCs from blood, taken more than 4 days after vaccination. These receptors originate from a man aged 45-60 years who received an inactivated influenza vaccine.

The genes are TRBV6-1 and TRBJ1-1, with 8 nucleotides matching TRBD1. The CDR3 contains 16 residues. Germline CDR1 and CDR2: MNHNS and SASEGT. The J segment lost 0 bases and the V segment lost 7 bases, leaving 10 bases of the junction unmatched. The CDR3 DNA sequence: TGTGCCAGCACCGCGACAGGGGTGTCTATGAACACTGAAGCTTTCTTT. Translating gives CASTATGVSMNTEAFF.

V usage is TRBV25-1 and J usage is TRBJ2-7, with D perhaps TRBD1 (5 bases). Germline CDR1 is MGHDK and CDR2 is SYGVNS. The CDR3 spans 13 residues. Trimming pared 4 bases from V and 2 bases from J, leaving 9 bases between. The CDR3 region has the DNA TGTGCCAGCAGTGTAGGGGCACCCTACGAGCAGTACTTC. This gives the protein CASSVGAPYEQYF.

This chain's CDR3 is CASSSRRGQGNEQFF. The CDR3, as DNA: TGTGCCAGCAGCAGCCGACGGGGACAGGGCAATGAGCAGTTCTTC. The V call is TRBV5-6, the J call TRBJ2-1, with 9 bases fitting TRBD1. Losses at the gene ends were 4 bases for V and 6 bases for J; bases not matched to a gene: 8. The CDR3 is made up of 15 amino acids. Germline CDR1 SGHDT, CDR2 YYEEEE.

The V gene is TRBV27, the J gene TRBJ2-7, with TRBD2 matching over 8 bases. After removal of 7 bases from V and 6 bases from J, the junction contained 14 bases not matched to a gene. Germline CDR1 and CDR2: MNHEY and SMNVEV (reference sequence). The CDR3 totals 15 residues. The CDR3, as DNA: TGTGCCAGCACCGACTCGGGACTAGGGTTCCGCGAGCAGTACTTC. This gives the protein CASTDSGLGFREQYF.

This clonotype has a handful of counts. The chain links TRBV2 to TRBJ1-1; the match to TRBD1 covers 9 bases. The CDR3 has 17 amino acids. V lost 4 bases and J lost 1; bases outside the gene matches: 10. Germline V gene data show CDR1 as SNHLY and CDR2 as FYNNEI. CDR3 loop: CASSGRPGTGTNTEAFF. The DNA for the CDR3 is TGTGCCAGCAGTGGACGACCCGGGACAGGGACGAACACTGAAGCTTTCTTT. The full variable domain, with the rest looked up from reference TRBV2 and TRBJ1-1, is EPEVTQTPSHQVTQMGQEVILRCVPISNHLYFYWYRQILGQKVEFLVSFYNNEISEKSEIFDDQFSVERPDGSNFTLKIRSTKLEDSAMYFCASSGRPGTGTNTEAFFGQGTRLTVV.

The J gene is TRBJ2-7, the V gene TRBV6-2 or TRBV6-3; 10 nucleotides agree with TRBD1. The CDR3 covers 19 residues. Per the germline V gene, CDR1 is MNHEY and CDR2 is SVGEGT. The V and J ends lost 2 bases and 2 bases, in that order; junction bases with no gene match: 15. CDR3 nucleotide sequence: TGTGCCAGCAGTTACACGATAAACCTGGACAGGGGGAAGGCCTACGAGCAGTACTTC. It codes for CASSYTINLDRGKAYEQYF.

J is TRBJ2-1 and V is TRBV7-9; D is perhaps TRBD1 (7 bases). Germline lookup yields CDR1 SEHNR and CDR2 FQNEAQ (reference sequence). V was cut by 0 bases and J by 9 bases, with 12 bases left in between. The CDR3 spans 14 residues. CDR3 amino acids: CASSLAWQGGEQFF. The CDR3 DNA follows: TGTGCCAGCAGCTTAGCGTGGCAGGGGGGTGAGCAGTTCTTC.

V is TRBV7-9 and J is TRBJ1-2; D is unclear. V was trimmed by 2 bases and J by 5 bases, leaving 12 bases between them. This CDR3 is 14 amino acids long. The germline V gene encodes CDR1 SEHNR and CDR2 FQNEAQ (reference sequence). The CDR3 is CASSLFGVSYGYTF. CDR3 bases: TGTGCCAGCAGCTTATTCGGGGTTAGTTATGGCTACACCTTC.

There are a few counts of this clonotype. V is TRBV5-1 and J is TRBJ1-1, with no clear D. V lost 6 bases and J lost 1, with 16 bases in between. The germline V gene encodes CDR1 SGHRS and CDR2 YFSETQ. This CDR3 has 15 residues. The CDR3 region is CASTPERVGNTEAFF. The CDR3 DNA reads as TGCGCCAGCACCCCCGAGAGGGTCGGGAACACTGAAGCTTTCTTT.

This clonotype was counted only a few times. This rearrangement joins TRBV6-1 to TRBJ2-3; no reliable D call. V was pared by 8 bases and J by 5 bases, with 14 bases between. Per the germline V gene, CDR1 is MNHNS and CDR2 is SASEGT. The CDR3 runs to 13 residues. The CDR3 coding sequence is TGTGCCAGCGGTCGGCCTCAGAGAGATACGCAGTATTTT. Protein: CASGRPQRDTQYF.

The chain combines TRBV4-2 with TRBJ2-2; TRBD2 is a possible D gene (6 bases). The CDR3 runs 17 residues. CDR1 and CDR2 (germline): LGHNA, YNFKEQ. With 0 bases removed from V and 5 bases from J, the gap between germline ends came to 16 bases. CDR3 sequence (DNA): TGTGCCAGCAGCCAAGATAGGTTGGAGGGACGTACCGGGGAGCTGTTTTTT. It codes for CASSQDRLEGRTGELFF.

This clonotype came up many times. The CDR3: CSVVRGELLGTEAFF. CDR3 DNA sequence: TGCAGCGTTGTGCGAGGGGAACTTCTTGGGACAGAAGCTTTCTTT. The chain joins TRBV29-1 to TRBJ1-1; D is possibly TRBD1 (6 bases). The germline CDR1 and CDR2 sequences are SQVTM and ANQGSEA. This CDR3 spans 15 amino acids. The ends were cut back, 4 bases at V and 8 bases at J, with 23 bases in the middle.

This clonotype was found a few times. The chain employs TRBV20-1 and TRBJ1-5, with D tentatively TRBD1 (6 bases). The CDR3 length is 14 residues. Germline V lookup: CDR1 DFQATT, CDR2 SNEGSKA (reference sequence). V was pared by 5 bases and J by 4 bases, with 15 bases between. DNA for the CDR3: TGCAGTGCTCCCGACAGGTTACCTAATCAGCCCCAGCATTTT. Its protein product is CSAPDRLPNQPQHF.

The V gene is TRBV15, the J gene TRBJ1-1, with unresolved D. V lost 4 bases to trimming and J lost 2 bases, with 8 bases between them. This CDR3 is built from 13 residues. From germline, CDR1 is LNHNV and CDR2 YYDKDF (reference sequence). The CDR3 region has the DNA TGTGCCACCAGCAATGTACTCAACACTGAAGCTTTCTTT. Translation: CATSNVLNTEAFF.

The genes are TRBV15 and TRBJ1-3, with a possible D match to TRBD1 (5 bases). The length of the CDR3 is 14 residues. CDR1 and CDR2 from the germline V gene are LNHNV and YYDKDF (reference sequence). The V end was cut by 2 bases, the J end by 2 bases, with 7 bases between. The CDR3 sequence: CATSRQGTGNTIYF. CDR3 DNA: TGTGCCACCAGCAGACAGGGAACTGGAAACACCATATATTTT.

This clonotype was recorded a few times. CDR3 sequence (DNA): TGTGCCATCAGTTTCTTAGCGAGCACCGGGGAGCTGTTTTTT. Amino acids: CAISFLASTGELFF. The V and J genes are TRBV10-3 and TRBJ2-2; TRBD2 is a possible D gene (5 bases). The length of the CDR3 is 14 residues. The germline V gene has CDR1 ENHRY and CDR2 SYGVKD. V lost 5 bases, J lost 4 bases, and 11 bases lay in between.

In this sample, this clonotype turned up a few times. V and J are TRBV12-3 or TRBV12-4 and TRBJ2-2; D not resolved. The CDR3 is made up of 15 amino acids. The germline V and J ends were trimmed by 2 bases and 4 bases, with 11 bases remaining between them. CDR3: CASSLRHPGTGELFF. CDR3 nucleotides: TGTGCCAGCAGTTTACGACACCCGGGCACCGGGGAGCTGTTTTTT.

The chain has TRBV7-2 and TRBJ2-2, with D possibly being TRBD1 (6 bases). CDR3 size: 15 residues. V lost 7 bases to trimming and J lost 5 bases, with 17 bases between them. CDR1 is SGHTA, CDR2 FQGNSA, per germline. The CDR3 DNA sequence: TGTGCCAGCAACCCCCGGGGCACAGGGACCGGGGAGCTGTTTTTT. Translation gives CASNPRGTGTGELFF. The variable domain in full, with the rest retrieved from reference TRBV7-2 and TRBJ2-2, is GAGVSQSPSNKVTEKGKDVELRCDPISGHTALYWYRQSLGQGLEFLIYFQGNSAPDKSGLPSDRFSAERTGGSVSTLTIQRTQQEDSAVYLCASNPRGTGTGELFFGEGSRLTVL.

This chain connects TRBV6-1 to TRBJ1-6; TRBD1 matches 8 bases. With 6 bases clipped from V and 11 bases from J, the junction kept 9 bases outside the gene matches. The CDR3 length is 14 residues. Germline CDR1 reads MNHNS; CDR2 reads SASEGT. CDR3 sequence reads: CASRGQGEGAPLHF. In DNA, the CDR3 is TGTGCCAGCAGAGGACAGGGCGAGGGGGCACCCCTCCACTTT.

The V and J genes are TRBV6-1 and TRBJ1-1, with D hard to call. V dropped 6 bases and J dropped 2 bases, with 13 bases sitting between them. The CDR3 has 14 amino acids. Germline-derived CDR1 and CDR2 are MNHNS and SASEGT. DNA of the CDR3: TGTGCCAGCAGGGGCACGGTCGGAAACACTGAAGCTTTCTTT. Its translation: CASRGTVGNTEAFF.

This clonotype was seen only a few times. The rearrangement links TRBV18 to TRBJ1-4; no clear D. This CDR3 has 14 residues. Germline V gene data show CDR1 as KGHSH and CDR2 as LQKENI. Between the trimmed V and J ends, which lost 3 bases and 7 bases, there was a span of 12 bases. The DNA for the CDR3 is TGTGCCAGCTCACCCCCGGCGACGCGTGAAAAACTGTTTTTT. This translates into CASSPPATREKLFF.